The rows below give T cell receptor beta chains drawn from one sample of a study of human T cells and chemical hapten exposure. TCRdb reprocessed the RACE reads via MiXCR and lists one record per CDR3 protein. The sample yields about 250,000 distinct CDR3 sequences, around 7% seen once. This specimen consisted of whole blood, obtained in connection with sensitization to the hapten diphenylcyclopropenone (DPC). These receptors were taken from a man aged 18 to 29 with alopecia areata. Some clones in this sample may be carry-over from other donors' samples. Each CDR3 is given with its conserved first and last residue. Each record gives: J gene, D gene, clone size, V gene, CDR3 protein, CDR3 DNA. The D gene is left open where the match is weak. Size is omitted from some rows. Given values are once, few, many or a class for expanded clones.

TRBJ1-2,-,-,TRBV7-8,CASSFGRDYLGYGYTF,TGTGCCAGCAGCTTCGGCAGGGATTACTTAGGTTATGGCTACACCTTC
TRBJ1-2,-,many,TRBV18,CASSPGVYGYTF,TGTGCCAGCTCCCCAGGGGTGTATGGCTACACCTTC
TRBJ2-2,TRBD1,few,TRBV6-5,CASSYPTGGTGELFF,TGTGCCAGCAGTTACCCGACAGGGGGCACGGGGGAGCTGTTTTTT
TRBJ2-5,-,-,TRBV12-3/TRBV12-4,CASNSRDKKETQYF,TGTGCCAGCAACTCCCGGGACAAGAAAGAGACCCAGTACTTC
TRBJ1-6,-,few,TRBV7-2,CASTPSRGKVVHF,TGTGCCAGCACCCCTTCCCGGGGAAAGGTCGTCCACTTT
TRBJ1-1,-,few,TRBV7-9,CASSFQPRAEAFF,TGTGCCAGCAGCTTCCAACCGCGGGCTGAAGCTTTCTTT
TRBJ1-3,TRBD1,few,TRBV7-2,CASRAGQFKDTIYF,TGTGCCAGCAGGGCGGGACAGTTTAAAGACACCATATATTTT
TRBJ1-1,TRBD1,few,TRBV29-1,CSVSGGTEAFF,TGCAGCGTTTCAGGGGGCACTGAAGCTTTCTTT
TRBJ1-1,-,few,TRBV7-9,CAIGRDRTEAFF,TGTGCCATAGGCAGGGATCGGACTGAAGCTTTCTTT
TRBJ1-6,-,-,TRBV4-1,CASSQEWQGRNSPLHF,TGCGCCAGCAGCCAAGAATGGCAGGGGCGGAATTCACCCCTCCACTTT